Listed here are 32 T cell receptor beta chains from one sample, sequenced in a study of PD-1 blockade in classical Hodgkin lymphoma. Time point reported: cycle 4 day 1 (C4D1), after less than 7 weeks of nivolumab. Each of the patients experienced relapse following autologous stem cell transplantation, and their brentuximab vedotin exposure differed. Magnetic negative selection of thawed PBMCs was the method by which CD4+ T cells were purified. The data were produced by immunoSEQ multiplex PCR, yet TCRdb's version contains in-frame clones alone and is incomplete. The sample records thousands of clones, roughly 86% being singletons. The sequencing used CD4+ T cells from blood, collected before the fourth cycle of nivolumab. These receptors originate from a human donor with classical Hodgkin lymphoma.

Only a few counts were recorded for this clone. This chain connects TRBV19 to TRBJ1-2; D perhaps matches TRBD1 (6 bases). The V and J ends lost 6 bases and 8 bases respectively, with 19 bases between them. CDR3 size: 14 residues. Germline assignment: CDR1 LNHDA and CDR2 SQIVND (reference sequence). In DNA form, the CDR3 reads TGTGCCAGTAGCATCCCCGGGGGGGCCCAGGGCTACACCTTC. Translation: CASSIPGGAQGYTF.

CDR3 DNA: TGTGCCACCAGCAAGGACAGCCGTAGCAATCAGCCCCAGCATTTT. This codes for CATSKDSRSNQPQHF. V is TRBV15 and J is TRBJ1-5; TRBD1 is a possible D gene (6 bases). CDR1 and CDR2 from the germline V gene are LNHNV and YYDKDF (reference sequence). The CDR3 covers 15 residues. Trimming took 4 bases from V and 0 from J, leaving 10 bases between them.

The rearrangement joins TRBV2 to TRBJ2-3; the D is unclear. From germline, CDR1 is SNHLY and CDR2 FYNNEI. This CDR3 contains 15 residues. The V end was cut by 6 bases, the J end by 4 bases, with 17 bases between. The CDR3 coding sequence is TGTGCCAGCAGAGTAGGGATCCCCCGGGCAGATACGCAGTATTTT. It yields the protein CASRVGIPRADTQYF.

The chain joins TRBV27 to TRBJ1-5; D unclear. CDR1 is MNHEY, CDR2 SMNVEV, per germline (reference sequence). The CDR3 has 13 residues. Deletions cut 6 bases from V and 3 bases from J, with 9 bases between. In DNA form, the CDR3 reads TGTGCCAGCAGCCCAAACGCCAATCAGCCCCAGCATTTT. It translates to CASSPNANQPQHF.

The rearrangement joins TRBV15 to TRBJ1-3; possible D gene TRBD1, 6 bases. The CDR3 consists of 16 residues. Trimming removed 0 bases from V and 2 bases from J, with 11 bases in between. Germline CDR1 reads LNHNV; CDR2 reads YYDKDF (reference sequence). The CDR3 DNA sequence: TGTGCCACCAGCAGAGACAGGGGTATAACTGGAAACACCATATATTTT. Translated: CATSRDRGITGNTIYF.

The genes are TRBV18 and TRBJ2-7, with 7 nucleotides matching TRBD1. Looked up from germline, CDR1 is KGHSH and CDR2 is LQKENI. The CDR3 contains 16 residues. V gave up 4 bases and J gave up 7 bases; unmatched junction bases: 16. The CDR3 DNA is TGTGCCAGCTCACAAAAGTTAGAACAGGGGATTAGGGAGCAGTACTTC. Translating gives CASSQKLEQGIREQYF.

The chain recombines TRBV5-5 with TRBJ2-5, with D perhaps matching TRBD2 (7 bases). Trimming removed 3 bases at V and 1 base at J, with 22 bases between. The CDR3 length is 18 residues. Germline V gives CDR1 SGHKS, CDR2 YYEKEE (reference sequence). The CDR3: CASSSRPDWGGAQETQYF. The CDR3 DNA reads as TGTGCCAGCAGCTCGCGACCCGACTGGGGGGGGGCCCAAGAGACCCAGTACTTC.

This sequence joins TRBV27 and TRBJ2-7, with a possible D match to TRBD1 (5 bases). The ends were cut back, 4 bases at V and 4 bases at J, with 14 bases in the middle. The CDR3 is made up of 14 amino acids. Looked up from germline, CDR1 is MNHEY and CDR2 is SMNVEV (reference sequence). CDR3 amino acids: CASSSSGFAYEQYF. CDR3 in DNA: TGTGCCAGCAGTTCTTCAGGGTTTGCGTACGAGCAGTACTTC.

This clone was counted once. The chain couples TRBV18 to TRBJ1-1; D unresolved. Germline assignment: CDR1 KGHSH and CDR2 LQKENI. Trimming removed 2 bases at V and 7 bases at J, with 17 bases between. This CDR3 contains 15 residues. The CDR3 bases are TGTGCCAGCTCACCAATCTCCGCAGAGCCCCATGAAGCTTTCTTT. Amino acid sequence: CASSPISAEPHEAFF.

V usage is TRBV14 and J usage is TRBJ1-1, with 7 bases that match TRBD1. The V segment lost 6 bases and the J segment 2 bases; nucleotides outside the gene matches: 3. Per germline, CDR1 SGHDN and CDR2 FVKESK. CDR3 size: 13 residues. The CDR3: CASSRGRNTEAFF. DNA for the CDR3: TGTGCCAGCAGTAGGGGGCGAAACACTGAAGCTTTCTTT.

This clone was counted a few times. The chain carries TRBV10-3 and TRBJ1-5, with TRBD1 as a possible D gene (6 bases). Trimming left V 11 bases short and J 3 bases short, with 14 bases between. Per germline, CDR1 ENHRY and CDR2 SYGVKD. There are 13 residues in the CDR3. The CDR3 loop is CASNRDINQPQHF. The CDR3, as DNA: TGTGCCTCCAACAGGGACATCAATCAGCCCCAGCATTTT.

The chain joins TRBV5-4 to TRBJ1-2, with D perhaps TRBD1 (5 bases). There are 14 residues in the CDR3. The germline gives CDR1 SGHNT, CDR2 YYREEE (reference sequence). The V gene lost 1 base and the J gene lost 3 bases, with 10 bases spanning the gap. The CDR3 is CASSLSGGDYGYTF. Here the CDR3 DNA reads TGTGCCAGCAGCTTGTCGGGGGGGGACTATGGCTACACCTTC. Drawing the rest from reference TRBV5-4 and TRBJ1-2, the complete variable domain is ETGVTQSPTHLIKTRGQQVTLRCSSQSGHNTVSWYQQALGQGPQFIFQYYREEENGRGNFPPRFSGLQFPNYSSELNVNALELDDSALYLCASSLSGGDYGYTFGSGTRLTVV.

The chain links TRBV1 to TRBJ2-1; the table calls TRBD1, which could not be checked here. TRBV1 has pseudogene status. This CDR3 is built from 14 residues. CDR3 sequence (DNA): TGCACCAGTAATAGGGGACAGGGGATCGATGAGCAGTTCTTC. This sequence encodes CTSNRGQGIDEQFF.

The rearrangement uses TRBV20-1 and TRBJ1-2; D is unclear. CDR3 length: 11 residues. The V and J ends lost 1 base and 2 bases respectively, with 2 bases between them. The germline V gene encodes CDR1 DFQATT and CDR2 SNEGSKA (reference sequence). In DNA form, the CDR3 reads TGCAGTGCTAGAGTGAACTATGGCTACACCTTC. Translation: CSARVNYGYTF.

This rearrangement joins TRBV19 to TRBJ2-2; perhaps TRBD2 as D (7 bases). This CDR3 spans 17 amino acids. Trimming left V 8 bases short and J 2 bases short, with 21 bases between. CDR1 is LNHDA and CDR2 is SQIVND in the germline V gene (reference sequence). CDR3 residues: CASSLGGGRLNTGELFF. In DNA, the CDR3 is TGTGCCAGTTCCCTAGGGGGGGGGCGCCTCAACACCGGGGAGCTGTTTTTT. The whole variable domain, remainder taken from reference TRBV19 and TRBJ2-2, is DGGITQSPKYLFRKEGQNVTLSCEQNLNHDAMYWYRQDPGQGLRLIYYSQIVNDFQKGDIAEGYSVSREKKESFPLTVTSAQKNPTAFYLCASSLGGGRLNTGELFFGEGSRLTVL.

V is TRBV5-6 and J is TRBJ2-3; D may be TRBD1 (6 bases). This CDR3 spans 14 amino acids. V lost 4 bases and J lost 4, with 13 bases in between. The germline CDR1 and CDR2 sequences are SGHDT and YYEEEE. As DNA, the CDR3 is TGTGCCAGCAGCCCCTCCTGGACAGCAGATACGCAGTATTTT. This sequence encodes CASSPSWTADTQYF.

This clone appeared a few times. The gene calls are TRBV19 and TRBJ1-5; D remains ambiguous. In germline, CDR1 is LNHDA, CDR2 SQIVND (reference sequence). V lost 8 bases and J 0 bases, leaving 11 bases between the germline ends. CDR3 length: 14 amino acids. CDR3 region: CASDDNVSNQPQHF. For the CDR3, the DNA is TGTGCCAGTGACGACAACGTTAGCAATCAGCCCCAGCATTTT.

This rearrangement joins TRBV7-2 to TRBJ1-4; D is uncertain. V shed 1 base and J shed 13 bases, with 13 bases lying between them. The V gene's germline CDR1 is SGHTA and CDR2 FQGNSA. This CDR3 is built from 13 residues. The CDR3 loop reads CASSLGPSNVLFF. Written as DNA, the CDR3 is TGTGCCAGCAGCTTAGGTCCTTCCAATGTACTGTTTTTT.

This clone is a singleton in its sample. The chain uses TRBV11-3 and TRBJ2-1; a weak D match, TRBD1 (5 bases). V was clipped by 3 bases and J by 0 bases, with 15 bases between them. The CDR3 runs to 17 residues. The V gene's germline CDR1 is SGHNT and CDR2 YENEEA. In DNA, the CDR3 is TGTGCCAGCAGCTTTTCGACAGCTTCTAGCTCCTACAATGAGCAGTTCTTC. Its protein is CASSFSTASSSYNEQFF. Using reference TRBV11-3 and TRBJ2-1 for the parts outside the CDR3, the full variable domain is EAGVVQSPRYKIIEKKQPVAFWCNPISGHNTLYWYLQNLGQGPELLIRYENEEAVDDSQLPKDRFSAERLKGVDSTLKIQPAELGDSAVYLCASSFSTASSSYNEQFFGPGTRLTVL.

J is TRBJ1-2 and V is TRBV28, with 8 bases fitting TRBD1. Germline CDR1 is MDHEN and CDR2 is SYDVKM. V lost 8 bases, J lost 3 bases, and 5 bases stayed unmatched. The CDR3 contains 13 residues. DNA of the CDR3: TGTGCCAGCTTGGACAGGGCAGACTATGGCTACACCTTC. This gives the protein CASLDRADYGYTF.

The V gene is TRBV30, the J gene TRBJ1-2; D not certain. Per germline, CDR1 GTSNPN and CDR2 SVGIG (reference sequence). V was clipped by 0 bases and J by 7 bases, with 12 bases between them. The CDR3 consists of 13 residues. The CDR3, as DNA: TGTGCCTGGAGTGTAAATCCGGTGGGTGGCTACACCTTC. This translates into CAWSVNPVGGYTF.

The chain links TRBV19 to TRBJ1-4; 9 nucleotides line up with TRBD1. The length of the CDR3 is 13 residues. The germline V gene has CDR1 LNHDA and CDR2 SQIVND (reference sequence). Germline trimming cut 10 bases from V and 8 bases from J; bases unmatched to any gene: 8. CDR3 DNA sequence: TGTGCCACCGGGATACAGGGGGCAGAAAAACTGTTTTTT. As protein: CATGIQGAEKLFF.

This chain connects TRBV19 to TRBJ1-1, with a weak D call TRBD1 (6 bases). CDR1 is LNHDA and CDR2 is SQIVND in the germline V gene (reference sequence). V lost 0 bases and J lost 6, with 11 bases in between. This CDR3 has 14 amino acids. For the CDR3, the DNA is TGTGCCAGTAGTATAGATCGGGGGGCTGCTGAAGCTTTCTTT. It encodes CASSIDRGAAEAFF.

The J gene is TRBJ2-2, the V gene TRBV5-1, with D perhaps matching TRBD1 (5 bases). V was shortened by 0 bases and J by 4 bases, with 7 bases between the two germline ends. CDR3 length equals 14 residues. CDR1 is SGHRS and CDR2 is YFSETQ in the germline V gene. The CDR3 here is CASSLGQITGELFF. CDR3 DNA sequence: TGCGCCAGCAGCTTGGGACAGATCACCGGGGAGCTGTTTTTT.

This sequence joins TRBV14 and TRBJ1-1; D not resolved. The CDR3 is made up of 13 amino acids. V was trimmed by 0 bases and J by 7 bases, leaving 9 bases between them. Germline CDR1 is SGHDN and CDR2 is FVKESK. The CDR3 region has the DNA TGTGCCAGCAGCCAAGAATACGCTGGTGAAGCTTTCTTT. Translation gives CASSQEYAGEAFF. The full variable domain, its missing parts supplied by reference TRBV14 and TRBJ1-1, is EAGVTQFPSHSVIEKGQTVTLRCDPISGHDNLYWYRRVMGKEIKFLLHFVKESKQDESGMPNNRFLAERTGGTYSTLKVQPAELEDSGVYFCASSQEYAGEAFFGQGTRLTVV.

CDR3 region: CASSTSGGSTDTQYF. The CDR3 DNA sequence: TGTGCCAGCAGCACTAGCGGGGGTAGCACAGATACGCAGTATTTT. The chain carries TRBV7-3 and TRBJ2-3, with TRBD2 identical over 11 bases. V shed 5 bases and J 0 bases; nucleotides not matched to a gene: 1. Looked up from germline, CDR1 is SGHTA and CDR2 is FQGTGA. This CDR3 has 15 residues.

The V gene is TRBV4-2, the J gene TRBJ2-3; D gene unclear. Germline V CDR1 and CDR2: LGHNA, YNFKEQ. The CDR3 is 16 residues long. Trimming cost V 0 bases and J 0 bases, with 10 bases left between them. CDR3 sequence: CASSQDPRVSTDTQYF. In DNA, the CDR3 is TGTGCCAGCAGCCAAGATCCTAGGGTCAGCACAGATACGCAGTATTTT.

The genes are TRBV7-9 and TRBJ2-3; no firm D call. CDR1 and CDR2 from the germline V gene are SEHNR and FQNEAQ (reference sequence). V shed 1 base and J shed 4 bases, with 18 bases lying between them. The CDR3 is 17 residues long. For the CDR3, the DNA is TGTGCCAGCAGCTTAGTTAATTCCCCTGTGAACGCAGATACGCAGTATTTT. It codes for CASSLVNSPVNADTQYF. Full variable domain (outside the CDR3, taken from reference TRBV7-9 and TRBJ2-3): DTGVSQNPRHKITKRGQNVTFRCDPISEHNRLYWYRQTLGQGPEFLTYFQNEAQLEKSRLLSDRFSAERPKGSFSTLEIQRTEQGDSAMYLCASSLVNSPVNADTQYFGPGTRLTVL.

The V gene is TRBV19, the J gene TRBJ1-1; 8 bases agree with TRBD1. The CDR3 loop spans 14 amino acids. Germline CDR1 is LNHDA and CDR2 is SQIVND (reference sequence). Trimming at V came to 3 bases and at J to 3 bases, leaving 3 bases not matched to a gene. The DNA of the CDR3 is TGTGCCAGTAGTATCCCGACAGGGGACACTGAAGCTTTCTTT. It codes for CASSIPTGDTEAFF.

The chain combines TRBV27 with TRBJ1-4; 8 nucleotides line up with TRBD1. Germline assignment: CDR1 MNHEY and CDR2 SMNVEV (reference sequence). The CDR3 totals 16 residues. V lost 5 bases, J lost 3 bases, and 8 bases stayed unmatched. This CDR3 reads CASSTRQGWANEKLFF. CDR3 nucleotides: TGTGCCAGCAGTACCAGACAGGGGTGGGCTAATGAAAAACTGTTTTTT.

V and J are TRBV6-5 and TRBJ2-2, with a possible D match to TRBD1 (6 bases). Germline CDR1 and CDR2: MNHEY and SVGAGI. Trimming cost V 2 bases and J 4 bases, with 11 bases left between them. This CDR3 contains 15 residues. In DNA form, the CDR3 reads TGTGCCAGCAGTTACGGCAGGGGTGCCACCGGGGAGCTGTTTTTT. This translates into CASSYGRGATGELFF.

V gene TRBV7-9 combines with J gene TRBJ1-1; D is ambiguous. Trimming left V 4 bases short and J 3 bases short, with 9 bases between. The V gene's germline CDR1 is SEHNR and CDR2 FQNEAQ (reference sequence). This CDR3 is 13 amino acids long. The CDR3 loop reads CASSSEEDTEAFF. CDR3 bases: TGTGCCAGCAGCTCGGAGGAGGACACTGAAGCTTTCTTT.